The 2 T cell receptor beta chains given below trace back to one sample, sequenced in a study of cytomegalovirus exposure and HLA in healthy donors. The protocol was immunoSEQ multiplex PCR, while the TCRdb copy is restricted to in-frame clones and leaves out a portion. This repertoire shows some 140,000 clones, 84% found once; its top ten account for about 1.5%. Sequences were obtained from PBMCs. The receptors come from a woman aged 30 to 39 in good health and CMV-seronegative.

CDR3 DNA sequence: TGCAGCGTCCGGACAGATGAAGCTTTCTTT. It codes for CSVRTDEAFF. This sequence joins TRBV29-1 and TRBJ1-1, with a weak D call TRBD1 (6 bases). Germline V gives CDR1 SQVTM, CDR2 ANQGSEA. The CDR3 sequence is 10 residues long. The V and J ends lost 6 bases and 7 bases respectively, with 9 bases between them.

The chain has TRBV5-1 and TRBJ1-2; no firm D call. Trimming pared 4 bases from V and 0 bases from J, leaving 13 bases between. The CDR3 is made up of 15 amino acids. Germline lookup yields CDR1 SGHRS and CDR2 YFSETQ. CDR3 in amino acids: CASSQTQKSNYGYTF. CDR3 coding DNA: TGCGCCAGCAGCCAGACACAGAAATCTAACTATGGCTACACCTTC.